The 7 T cell receptor beta chains in this list originate from one sample, sequenced in a study of blood T cell repertoires in COVID-19 (dated by TCRdb to about 2020). Receptor amplification or capture employed the immunoSEQ multiplex PCR assay. The immuneACCESS repertoire file appears here via TCRdb, limited to in-frame rearrangements. These files lack a portion of the clones; in checked studies, under half of the deficit traces to unresolved V genes, and the cause of the others is not known. In all, the sample holds some 320,000 clones, and 85% to 95% of those were seen once. The leading ten clones occupy around 4.2% of the sample. The sequenced material came from PBMCs or T cells enriched from blood (not recorded which). The receptors come from a woman in her twenties or thirties who had been exposed to COVID-19.

This sequence joins TRBV7-9 and TRBJ1-6; 8 positions match TRBD1. Germline trimming cut 4 bases from V and 3 bases from J; bases unmatched to any gene: 2. This CDR3 has 15 residues. Germline V gives CDR1 SEHNR, CDR2 FQNEAQ (reference sequence). The CDR3 DNA is TGTGCCAGCAGCTCAGGGGGCAACTATAATTCACCCCTCCACTTT. Translated: CASSSGGNYNSPLHF.

The table lists this clone with a count of one. This sequence joins TRBV12-3 or TRBV12-4 and TRBJ1-2; a possible D gene is TRBD1 (6 bases). The germline V and J ends were trimmed by 5 bases and 7 bases, with 14 bases remaining between them. This CDR3 contains 13 residues. In nucleotides, the CDR3 is TGTGCCAGCAGTCCAGCAGGGGTTGGTGGCTACACCTTC. Its translation: CASSPAGVGGYTF.

The chain recombines TRBV5-5 with TRBJ2-7; 7 positions agree with TRBD1. CDR1 is SGHKS, CDR2 YYEKEE, per germline (reference sequence). This CDR3 spans 16 amino acids. V was clipped by 0 bases and J by 4 bases; unmatched bases: 10. The CDR3 here is CASSLGANRGLYEQYF. CDR3 nucleotide sequence: TGTGCCAGCAGCTTGGGGGCGAACAGGGGCTTGTACGAGCAGTACTTC.

The V gene is TRBV29-1, the J gene TRBJ2-7, with 11 nucleotides matching TRBD1. From germline, CDR1 is SQVTM and CDR2 ANQGSEA. The CDR3 has 13 amino acids. V was clipped by 6 bases and J by 7 bases; unmatched bases: 8. CDR3 sequence (DNA): TGCAGCGTCGGGGACAGGGGGAGGAGGGAGCAGTACTTC. Protein: CSVGDRGRREQYF.

The V call is TRBV5-1, the J call TRBJ1-1, with 10 bases matching TRBD1. There are 17 residues in the CDR3. The germline V gene has CDR1 SGHRS and CDR2 YFSETQ. The ends lost 5 bases at V and 2 bases at J; junction bases unmatched: 12. CDR3: CASRKGGTGVDNTEAFF. The CDR3 DNA reads TGCGCCAGCAGGAAGGGTGGGACAGGGGTTGATAACACTGAAGCTTTCTTT.

The genes are TRBV6-1 and TRBJ2-7, with D possibly being TRBD1 (6 bases). The CDR3 spans 16 residues. V was cut by 3 bases and J by 0 bases, with 15 bases left in between. Germline V gives CDR1 MNHNS, CDR2 SASEGT. In nucleotides, the CDR3 is TGTGCCAGCAGTGACCGCGAGGACAGCCGCTCCTACGAGCAGTACTTC. This gives the protein CASSDREDSRSYEQYF.

This clone was detected only once. The chain recombines TRBV9 with TRBJ2-1; 11 positions agree with TRBD2. Germline V gene data show CDR1 as SGDLS and CDR2 as YYNGEE. The junction had 17 bases not matched to a gene; V was cut back by 3 bases and J by 9 bases. The CDR3 is 18 residues long. DNA of the CDR3: TGTGCCAGCAGCGCGCTAGCGGGGGGCCGGATGAAGGAGATTGAGCAGTTCTTC. This sequence encodes CASSALAGGRMKEIEQFF.